Following are 18 T cell receptor beta chains from one sample sequenced in a study of blood T cells in healthy people across ages. Together with a sample-barcoded 5' primer, a J-beta primer mix was included in a second PCR lasting about 7 to 11 cycles. TCRdb recomputed calls from the 5' RACE reads with MiXCR, one row per CDR3 protein. The data contain more than 600,000 distinct CDR3 sequences, just under 25% of them singletons. The same data also contributed to another study, on T cells of mothers and their children.

The specimen was blood. The receptors come from a boy younger than 18 in good health.

The gene calls are TRBV5-6 and TRBJ2-5; 7 bases match TRBD2. The germline V gene encodes CDR1 SGHDT and CDR2 YYEEEE. The length of the CDR3 is 13 residues. The trim removed 4 bases at V and 4 bases at J, leaving 4 bases unmatched. CDR3 nucleotides: TGTGCCAGCAGCATGGGGGGGGGAGAGACCCAGTACTTC. Residues: CASSMGGGETQYF.

This clonotype was picked up a small number of times. The chain couples TRBV11-2 to TRBJ2-5; D call uncertain. The CDR3 has 15 amino acids. Per germline, CDR1 SGHAT and CDR2 FQNNGV. V gave up 3 bases and J gave up 4 bases, with 15 bases separating them. The CDR3 sequence is CASSLNLGLRETQYF. CDR3 coding DNA: TGTGCCAGCAGCTTGAACCTAGGGCTGAGAGAGACCCAGTACTTC.

In the case of this clonotype: At one of its ends the junction is not consistent with the germline gene, which may arise from a read error. The chain is built from TRBV20-1 and TRBJ2-5; D perhaps matches TRBD2 (5 bases). This CDR3 region has 15 residues. Germline lookup yields CDR1 DFQATT and CDR2 SNEGSKA (reference sequence). The CDR3 sequence: CSARSFYREQGTQYF. CDR3 coding DNA: TGCAGTGCTAGGAGTTTCTACCGGGAACAAGGGACCCAGTACTTC.

The chain couples TRBV29-1 to TRBJ2-1; D is possibly TRBD1 (5 bases). The J call may be mistaken, given a closer DNA end match to TRBJ2-5. Per the germline V gene, CDR1 is SQVTM and CDR2 is ANQGSEA. CDR3 length equals 13 residues. Here the CDR3 DNA reads TGCAGCGTTGAATCACAGGACCAAGAGACCCAGTACTTC. This encodes CSVESQDQETQYF.

This clonotype occurred many times. The chain joins TRBV7-2 to TRBJ2-3; TRBD1 matches at 8 bases. CDR3 length equals 15 residues. CDR1 and CDR2 from the germline V gene are SGHTA and FQGNSA. The J segment lost 1 base and the V segment lost 1 base, leaving 1 base of the junction unmatched. CDR3 in amino acids: CASSLETGGTDTQYF. CDR3 bases: TGTGCCAGCAGCTTAGAGACAGGGGGCACAGATACGCAGTATTTT.

The chain recombines TRBV7-2 with TRBJ2-7; 11 nucleotides align to TRBD1. The ends lost 1 base at V and 7 bases at J; junction bases unmatched: 6. Germline V gives CDR1 SGHTA, CDR2 FQGNSA. The CDR3 loop spans 15 amino acids. CDR3 in amino acids: CASSLGPGTGGEQYF. For the CDR3, the DNA is TGTGCCAGCAGCTTAGGCCCCGGGACAGGGGGAGAGCAGTACTTC. Full variable domain (outside the CDR3, taken from reference TRBV7-2 and TRBJ2-7): GAGVSQSPSNKVTEKGKDVELRCDPISGHTALYWYRQSLGQGLEFLIYFQGNSAPDKSGLPSDRFSAERTGGSVSTLTIQRTQQEDSAVYLCASSLGPGTGGEQYFGPGTRLTVT.

The J gene is TRBJ2-2, the V gene TRBV20-1, with no clear D. Germline V gives CDR1 DFQATT, CDR2 SNEGSKA (reference sequence). The CDR3 is made up of 14 amino acids. Trimming took 0 bases from V and 5 from J, leaving 10 bases between them. CDR3 sequence (DNA): TGCAGTGCTAGAGATCAAGGTGTAACCGGGGAGCTGTTTTTT. Translated: CSARDQGVTGELFF.

The chain combines TRBV4-1 with TRBJ1-1, with 9 bases aligning to TRBD1. After removal of 6 bases from V and 6 bases from J, the junction contained 8 bases not matched to a gene. From germline, CDR1 is MGHRA and CDR2 YSYEKL. This CDR3 has 14 amino acids. The CDR3 loop reads CASSRPGTGPEAFF. CDR3 coding DNA: TGCGCCAGCAGTCGTCCCGGGACAGGGCCTGAAGCTTTCTTT.

This clonotype was recorded a few times. The genes are TRBV25-1 and TRBJ2-2; D may be TRBD1 (6 bases). The CDR3 spans 14 residues. V lost 4 bases and J 7 bases, leaving 13 bases between the germline ends. CDR1 and CDR2 from the germline V gene are MGHDK and SYGVNS. CDR3 amino acids: CASSVVGHHGELFF. DNA for the CDR3: TGTGCCAGCAGTGTGGTGGGACACCACGGGGAGCTGTTTTTT.

This clonotype was recorded a few times. The CDR3 region is CASSESDPSYNEQFF. In nucleotides, the CDR3 is TGCGCCAGCAGTGAGTCGGATCCGTCCTACAATGAGCAGTTCTTC. J is TRBJ2-1 and V is TRBV10-2; D is ambiguous. V was cut by 0 bases and J by 1 base, with 7 bases left in between. The CDR3 has 15 residues. From germline, CDR1 is WSHSY and CDR2 SAAADI.

The rearrangement joins TRBV20-1 to TRBJ2-7; 9 nucleotides line up with TRBD1. The CDR3 spans 13 residues. Unmatched junction bases numbered 7, after V lost 3 bases and J lost 7 bases. CDR1 DFQATT and CDR2 SNEGSKA come from the germline V gene (reference sequence). CDR3 amino acids: CSASLDRGGEQYF. CDR3 bases: TGCAGTGCTAGTTTGGACAGGGGTGGGGAGCAGTACTTC.

The chain couples TRBV14 to TRBJ1-4, with TRBD1 matching 8 bases. The CDR3 covers 17 residues. V was clipped by 4 bases and J by 4 bases; unmatched bases: 11. Germline CDR1 and CDR2: SGHDN and FVKESK. Here the CDR3 reads CASSLADRGALNEKLFF. The DNA for the CDR3 is TGTGCCAGCAGCCTAGCAGACAGGGGCGCCCTTAATGAAAAACTGTTTTTT.

The sample holds a few counts of this clonotype. At one of its ends the junction is not consistent with the germline gene, which may arise from a read error. The chain combines TRBV2 with TRBJ2-6; D unresolved. Germline V CDR1 and CDR2: SNHLY, FYNNEI. This CDR3 comprises 15 residues. DNA of the CDR3: TGCGCCAGCAGGAGTAGGGCCTCTGGGGCCAACGTCCTGACTTTC. Translating it yields CASRSRASGANVLTF.

The CDR3 protein is CASSLGTGGLGYEQYF. CDR3 coding DNA: TGTGCCAGCAGCTTGGGGACAGGGGGCTTAGGCTACGAGCAGTACTTC. The gene calls are TRBV7-9 and TRBJ2-7; 12 bases are a match to TRBD1. Per germline, CDR1 SEHNR and CDR2 FQNEAQ (reference sequence). This CDR3 has 16 residues. The V and J ends lost 3 bases and 3 bases, in that order; junction bases with no gene match: 6.

The chain employs TRBV29-1 and TRBJ1-4, with D unclear. This CDR3 is 16 amino acids long. The V gene's germline CDR1 is SQVTM and CDR2 ANQGSEA. Trimming left V 7 bases short and J 0 bases short, with 18 bases between. Here the CDR3 reads CSAIAVTTSTNEKLFF. CDR3 sequence (DNA): TGCAGCGCTATTGCGGTTACGACATCAACTAATGAAAAACTGTTTTTT.

V usage is TRBV7-2 and J usage is TRBJ2-3; D is uncertain. CDR1 and CDR2 from the germline V gene are SGHTA and FQGNSA. The CDR3 consists of 14 residues. Trimming pared 1 base from V and 2 bases from J, leaving 7 bases between. The CDR3 region has the DNA TGTGCCAGCAGCTTAGGACTTTACACAGATACGCAGTATTTT. Its protein is CASSLGLYTDTQYF. The entire variable domain, with the rest obtained from reference TRBV7-2 and TRBJ2-3, is as follows: GAGVSQSPSNKVTEKGKDVELRCDPISGHTALYWYRQSLGQGLEFLIYFQGNSAPDKSGLPSDRFSAERTGGSVSTLTIQRTQQEDSAVYLCASSLGLYTDTQYFGPGTRLTVL.

This clonotype was seen a few times. The chain employs TRBV2 and TRBJ2-1; 14 positions agree with TRBD2. Per the germline V gene, CDR1 is SNHLY and CDR2 is FYNNEI. V shed 7 bases, J shed 7 bases, and the junction held 3 bases outside the gene matches. CDR3 size: 14 residues. The CDR3 bases are TGTGCCAGCACTTGGACTAGCGGGAGGAATGAGCAGTTCTTC. Amino acid sequence: CASTWTSGRNEQFF.

By frequency in the sample, this clonotype is medium-sized (0.01 to 0.1%). This chain links TRBV20-1 with TRBJ1-2; D unresolved. Germline CDR1 is DFQATT and CDR2 is SNEGSKA (reference sequence). Trimming pared 0 bases from V and 2 bases from J, leaving 10 bases between. The CDR3 loop spans 14 amino acids. CDR3 sequence: CSAREEGVNYGYTF. The CDR3 nucleotides read TGCAGTGCTAGAGAGGAGGGTGTAAACTATGGCTACACCTTC.